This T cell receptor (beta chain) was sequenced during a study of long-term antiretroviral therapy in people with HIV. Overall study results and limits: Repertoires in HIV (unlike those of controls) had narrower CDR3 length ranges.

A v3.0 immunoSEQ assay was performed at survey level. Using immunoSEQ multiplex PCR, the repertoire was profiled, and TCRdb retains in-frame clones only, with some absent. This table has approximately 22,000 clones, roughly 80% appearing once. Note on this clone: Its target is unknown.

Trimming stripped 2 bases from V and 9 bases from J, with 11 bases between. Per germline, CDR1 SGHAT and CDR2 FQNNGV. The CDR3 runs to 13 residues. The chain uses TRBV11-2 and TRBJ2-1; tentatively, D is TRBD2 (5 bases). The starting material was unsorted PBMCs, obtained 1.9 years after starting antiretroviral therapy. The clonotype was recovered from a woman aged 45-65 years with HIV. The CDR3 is CASSLYAGGEQFF. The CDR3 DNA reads TGTGCCAGCAGCTTATACGCTGGAGGTGAGCAGTTCTTC.